A single count supports the clone carrying this TCR beta chain. This entry belongs to a study of blood T cell repertoires in COVID-19. Overall study: Collection of acute and convalescent COVID-19 samples took place in the United States, Italy and Spain. PBMCs, B-cell-depleted T cells, or T cells provided the cDNA or gDNA that made up the material.

In the original analysis: Counts of nucleated cells, estimated from reference gene primer amplification, were obtained. Sequenced by immunoSEQ multiplex PCR; TCRdb stores in-frame clones only, minus some. V and J calls plus clone size are reproduced from that table; the DNA served to infer D and trimming. Of 200,000 to 300,000 clones listed, more than 85% are singletons. The Seattle patients joined while their infection was active and were tracked longitudinally afterward. V gave up 1 base and J gave up 7 bases; unmatched junction bases: 5. Germline CDR1 and CDR2: SGHTA and FQGNSA. This CDR3 comprises 15 residues.

This clonotype was obtained from a young adult with COVID-19, enrolled during active disease. What was sequenced was peripheral blood. This rearrangement joins TRBV7-2 to TRBJ2-2; 8 nucleotides match TRBD2. CDR3 protein: CASSLESGSVGELFF. The CDR3 DNA reads TGTGCCAGCAGCTTAGAGAGCGGGAGCGTCGGGGAGCTGTTTTTT.